The entry below gives a single T cell receptor beta chain sequence along with its context. What it binds is not known. Germline V CDR1 and CDR2: SNHLY, FYNNEI. This CDR3 is 15 amino acids long. V lost 1 base and J 5 bases, leaving 12 bases between the germline ends. The sample belongs to a study of shared clonotypes between healthy human individuals. Findings and limits, study-wide: Clonotypes shared by all four donors outscored non-shared clonotypes in generation probability. There were few donors, and this limited the genetic and exposure-history diversity represented. Clonotype sharing among donors likely depends on sequencing depth. On the whole, naive subsets had larger estimated richness than memory subsets had.

This table comes from immunoSEQ multiplex PCR, and its TCRdb copy is limited to in-frame clones, with some not included. The sample lists 2 million to 3 million clones, over 85% occurring once. The TCR was taken from a man younger than 35 in good health. Some clones in this sample may be carry-over from other donors' samples. The sequenced sample consisted of naive CD4+ T cells from PBMCs. Subset specified: CD45RA+ positively selected. V gene TRBV2 combines with J gene TRBJ2-1; perhaps TRBD2 as D (5 bases). The CDR3 nucleotides are TGTGCCAGCAGTGAAGAAACGGGGTGGGACAATGAGCAGTTCTTC. Translating gives CASSEETGWDNEQFF.